This T cell receptor (beta chain) emerged from a study of radiotherapy plus CTLA-4 blockade in lung cancer. Study overall: Overall, 18% of patients showed an objective response, while roughly 28% attained disease control. Broader study findings: In blood, early T cell clone dynamics reportedly predicted response best, together with interferon-beta. In blood, after radiotherapy plus ipilimumab, tumor-derived TCR clones expanded.

Clones were sequenced by immunoSEQ multiplex PCR, and TCRdb holds only the in-frame ones, with some missing. Of approximately 77,000 clones in the sample, about 80% were seen once. Those with chemo-refractory metastatic non-small-cell lung cancer were treated with focal radiation combined with CTLA-4 blockade using ipilimumab. In the case of this clone: The target antigen is unknown.

With V trimmed by 7 bases and J by 0 bases, 8 bases remained unmatched. This CDR3 contains 16 residues. CDR1 is MDHEN and CDR2 is SYDVKM in the germline V gene. The sequences come from peripheral blood, collected from a patient treated with radiotherapy plus ipilimumab. V gene TRBV28 combines with J gene TRBJ2-1, with 8 positions matching TRBD1. The receptor was derived from a human donor with non-small cell lung cancer who had stable disease on radiotherapy plus ipilimumab. The CDR3 reads CASTPIDRGSYNEQFF. CDR3 nucleotide sequence: TGTGCCAGCACCCCGATAGACAGGGGCTCCTACAATGAGCAGTTCTTC.